This entry lists 32 T cell receptor beta chains sequenced from one sample in a study of beta chain features in type 1 diabetes. As every portion of the isolated RNA was reverse transcribed, the sequencing read expressed TCRB transcripts. TCRdb keeps only in-frame clones here, not all; method: immunoSEQ multiplex PCR. The table shows hundreds of thousands of clones, with roughly 13% occurring only once. Sequencing was carried out using naive CD4+ T cells from blood. Source of these receptors: a man in his late teens or twenties in good health.

This clone was seen more than once but under ten times. The chain is built from TRBV30 and TRBJ2-5; 8 positions match TRBD1. The CDR3 contains 13 residues. After removal of 8 bases from V and 4 bases from J, the junction contained 9 bases not matched to a gene. Per the germline V gene, CDR1 is GTSNPN and CDR2 is SVGIG (reference sequence). CDR3 DNA: TGTGCCGGCGACAGGGGATGGGGAGAGACCCAGTACTTC. Residues: CAGDRGWGETQYF.

This clone was counted a few times. The chain carries TRBV29-1 and TRBJ2-1, with D possibly matching TRBD1 (6 bases). The CDR3 extends over 11 amino acids. CDR1 SQVTM and CDR2 ANQGSEA come from the germline V gene. V lost 6 bases, J lost 4 bases, and 7 bases lay in between. CDR3 bases: TGCAGCGTGAGGGGGTACAATGAGCAGTTCTTC. Translated, it gives CSVRGYNEQFF.

The V and J genes are TRBV25-1 and TRBJ2-3; possible D gene TRBD2, 7 bases. Germline lookup yields CDR1 MGHDK and CDR2 SYGVNS. Deletions cut 0 bases from V and 1 base from J, with 14 bases between. The CDR3 has 17 residues. The CDR3 nucleotides are TGTGCCAGCAGTGAATATGGGGGGGGCGCGGGCACAGATACGCAGTATTTT. Amino acid sequence: CASSEYGGGAGTDTQYF.

This clone has a handful of counts. The V gene is TRBV28, the J gene TRBJ2-3; 7 bases map to TRBD1. The V segment lost 3 bases and the J segment 5 bases; nucleotides outside the gene matches: 8. The length of the CDR3 is 15 residues. CDR1 is MDHEN and CDR2 is SYDVKM in the germline V gene. The DNA of the CDR3 is TGTGCCAGCAGTTTCTTCGACAGGGAAGGAGATACGCAGTATTTT. Amino acids: CASSFFDREGDTQYF.

This chain joins TRBV11-2 and TRBJ2-1; 7 positions agree with TRBD2. V was pared by 10 bases and J by 6 bases, with 6 bases of the junction left unmatched. From germline, CDR1 is SGHAT and CDR2 FQNNGV. The CDR3 consists of 12 residues. Written as DNA, the CDR3 is TGTGCCACCAGGAGGGAGGGCAATGAGCAGTTCTTC. This translates into CATRREGNEQFF.

This clone was counted a few times. This chain joins TRBV9 and TRBJ1-1; tentative D call: TRBD1 (5 bases). CDR1 and CDR2 from the germline V gene are SGDLS and YYNGEE. Trimming left V 2 bases short and J 1 base short, with 24 bases between. The CDR3 covers 19 residues. The CDR3 DNA reads TGTGCCAGCAGCGTCCACGTCGGGGGTGTATTTTCGACGAACACTGAAGCTTTCTTT. This translates into CASSVHVGGVFSTNTEAFF.

This clone was observed a handful of times. J is TRBJ2-3 and V is TRBV7-3; a possible D gene is TRBD2 (6 bases). Trimming took off 4 bases at V and 0 bases at J, with 14 bases between the two ends. Looked up from germline, CDR1 is SGHTA and CDR2 is FQGTGA. The CDR3 runs 16 residues. The CDR3 sequence is CASSWGGRASTDTQYF. CDR3 nucleotide sequence: TGTGCCAGCAGCTGGGGAGGTAGAGCTAGCACAGATACGCAGTATTTT.

The DNA of the CDR3 is TGTGCCAGCAGTTCAAAAGGACAGGGGCCGTCTTCACCCCTCCACTTT. As protein: CASSSKGQGPSSPLHF. The chain recombines TRBV6-6 with TRBJ1-6; 9 nucleotides align to TRBD1. J lost 9 bases, V lost 4 bases, and 10 bases had no gene match. From germline, CDR1 is MNHNY and CDR2 SVGAGI (reference sequence). This CDR3 spans 16 amino acids.

The gene calls are TRBV27 and TRBJ2-7; TRBD2 matches 7 bases. Germline loops: CDR1 MNHEY, CDR2 SMNVEV (reference sequence). The CDR3 consists of 15 residues. The V gene end was trimmed by 4 bases and the J gene end by 0 bases; junction bases not matched to a gene: 6. The CDR3: CASSSSGLVSYEQYF. The DNA of the CDR3 is TGTGCCAGCAGTTCTAGCGGTTTGGTCTCCTACGAGCAGTACTTC.

As concerns this clone: One end of the junction varies from germline; a read error may be responsible. The chain employs TRBV9 and TRBJ1-5; D possibly corresponds to TRBD1 (6 bases). The CDR3 is 17 amino acids. Germline CDR1 SGDLS, CDR2 YYNGEE. The CDR3 loop reads CAGSSKPGHLSNQPQHF. The CDR3 DNA follows: TGTGCCGGCAGCTCAAAACCGGGACACCTGAGCAATCAGCCCCAGCATTTT.

This clone was recorded a few times. The chain links TRBV7-8 to TRBJ2-3, with TRBD2 identical over 11 bases. Germline loops: CDR1 SGHVS, CDR2 FQNEAQ. Trimming took 2 bases from V and 6 from J; bases not matched to a gene: 1. The CDR3 runs 14 residues. The CDR3 sequence is CASSLRLAGDTQYF. The CDR3 DNA reads TGTGCCAGCAGCTTAAGACTAGCGGGGGATACGCAGTATTTT. The variable domain in full, completed from reference TRBV7-8 and TRBJ2-3, reads GAGVSQSPRYKVAKRGQDVALRCDPISGHVSLFWYQQALGQGPEFLTYFQNEAQLDKSGLPSDRFFAERPEGSVSTLKIQRTQQEDSAVYLCASSLRLAGDTQYFGPGTRLTVL.

The chain combines TRBV7-8 with TRBJ2-4, with D perhaps TRBD1 (6 bases). This CDR3 has 15 amino acids. Germline lookup yields CDR1 SGHVS and CDR2 FQNEAQ. The V gene lost 7 bases and the J gene lost 3 bases, with 16 bases spanning the gap. Here the CDR3 reads CASNKDRVDKNIQYF. The CDR3 coding sequence is TGTGCCAGCAACAAGGACAGAGTCGACAAAAACATTCAGTACTTC.

The chain employs TRBV4-1 and TRBJ2-1, with D perhaps matching TRBD1 (6 bases). V lost 4 bases and J 8 bases, leaving 21 bases between the germline ends. Germline V gives CDR1 MGHRA, CDR2 YSYEKL. The CDR3 covers 16 residues. CDR3 protein: CASSRRTGSYGDEQFF. In DNA, the CDR3 is TGCGCCAGCAGCCGCCGAACAGGGTCTTATGGCGATGAGCAGTTCTTC.

The chain uses TRBV5-4 and TRBJ2-7; TRBD1 aligns across 7 bases. Trimming at V came to 3 bases and at J to 2 bases, leaving 5 bases not matched to a gene. CDR3 size: 14 residues. From germline, CDR1 is SGHNT and CDR2 YYREEE (reference sequence). The CDR3 reads CASSSLDRAYEQYF. CDR3 nucleotides: TGTGCCAGCAGCTCTCTCGACAGGGCCTACGAGCAGTACTTC. Filled out from reference TRBV5-4 and TRBJ2-7, the complete variable domain reads ETGVTQSPTHLIKTRGQQVTLRCSSQSGHNTVSWYQQALGQGPQFIFQYYREEENGRGNFPPRFSGLQFPNYSSELNVNALELDDSALYLCASSSLDRAYEQYFGPGTRLTVT.

This sequence joins TRBV27 and TRBJ1-5; D is perhaps TRBD1 (6 bases). Trimming left V 2 bases short and J 1 base short, with 12 bases between. CDR3 size: 16 residues. In germline, CDR1 is MNHEY, CDR2 SMNVEV (reference sequence). CDR3 sequence: CASSLLGGASNQPQHF. The CDR3 DNA reads as TGTGCCAGCAGTTTACTCGGGGGGGCGAGCAATCAGCCCCAGCATTTT.

This clone was seen only a few times. The chain employs TRBV27 and TRBJ2-5, with D maybe TRBD1 (7 bases). Trimming removed 6 bases at V and 4 bases at J, with 24 bases between. Germline lookup yields CDR1 MNHEY and CDR2 SMNVEV (reference sequence). The CDR3 runs 17 residues. For the CDR3, the DNA is TGTGCCAGCAGCCAGGGGTCAAGGAGGGGGCCAAGAGAGACCCAGTACTTC. Amino acid sequence: CASSQGSRRGPRETQYF.

This chain joins TRBV30 and TRBJ2-3, with 7 bases that match TRBD1. J was trimmed by 4 bases and V by 5 bases; bases with no gene match: 0. Germline V gene sequence: CDR1 GTSNPN, CDR2 SVGIG (reference sequence). CDR3 size: 11 residues. This CDR3 is CAWDRADTQYF. The CDR3 DNA is TGTGCCTGGGACAGGGCAGATACGCAGTATTTT.

This clone was seen more than once but under ten times. The J gene is TRBJ1-5, the V gene TRBV9, with D possibly matching TRBD1 (6 bases). The CDR3 is 15 residues long. The V gene lost 0 bases and the J gene lost 4 bases, with 11 bases spanning the gap. Germline CDR1 reads SGDLS; CDR2 reads YYNGEE. In DNA form, the CDR3 reads TGTGCCAGCAGCGTAGGGGGACACCTAAATCAGCCCCAGCATTTT. Translating gives CASSVGGHLNQPQHF.

J is TRBJ2-5 and V is TRBV5-6; 9 positions agree with TRBD2. V shed 3 bases, J shed 13 bases, and the junction held 10 bases outside the gene matches. The germline gives CDR1 SGHDT, CDR2 YYEEEE. The CDR3 spans 13 residues. CDR3 DNA: TGTGCCAGCAGCTGGGGGGCCGGACTAGCGTTGTACTTC. It specifies CASSWGAGLALYF.

This clone was seen a handful of times. The genes are TRBV28 and TRBJ2-7, with D possibly matching TRBD1 (6 bases). Trimming left V 1 base short and J 9 bases short, with 22 bases between. The CDR3 has 16 residues. Looked up from germline, CDR1 is MDHEN and CDR2 is SYDVKM. The CDR3 sequence: CASSLSTGLNPTGQYF. CDR3 bases: TGTGCCAGCAGTTTATCAACAGGGCTGAACCCTACGGGGCAGTACTTC.

CDR3 sequence (DNA): TGTGCCAGCAGTGAGGGGTTAGCGGGGGGGCCAGATACGCAGTATTTT. It codes for CASSEGLAGGPDTQYF. V and J are TRBV2 and TRBJ2-3; 11 bases map to TRBD2. Germline V gene data show CDR1 as SNHLY and CDR2 as FYNNEI. The length of the CDR3 is 16 residues. With V trimmed by 3 bases and J by 4 bases, 6 bases remained unmatched. The complete variable domain, with remaining parts taken from reference TRBV2 and TRBJ2-3, reads EPEVTQTPSHQVTQMGQEVILRCVPISNHLYFYWYRQILGQKVEFLVSFYNNEISEKSEIFDDQFSVERPDGSNFTLKIRSTKLEDSAMYFCASSEGLAGGPDTQYFGPGTRLTVL.

This chain uses TRBV7-6 with TRBJ2-7, with D perhaps matching TRBD2 (6 bases). V was trimmed by 5 bases and J by 0 bases, leaving 14 bases between them. Germline V gene data show CDR1 as SGHVS and CDR2 as FNYEAQ. This CDR3 comprises 15 residues. Here the CDR3 reads CASSPGGVVSYEQYF. The CDR3, as DNA: TGTGCCAGCAGCCCTGGCGGGGTAGTCTCCTACGAGCAGTACTTC.

The DNA of the CDR3 is TGTGCCAGCAACCTGCGTACTAGCACAGATACGCAGTATTTT. Amino acid sequence: CASNLRTSTDTQYF. This sequence joins TRBV5-4 and TRBJ2-3; unclear D gene. The V and J ends lost 6 bases and 0 bases respectively, with 11 bases between them. This CDR3 comprises 14 residues. Germline V gives CDR1 SGHNT, CDR2 YYREEE (reference sequence).

In DNA, the CDR3 is TGTGCCAGCAGTTTCACAGGGGGCACTGAAGCTTTCTTT. The encoded protein is CASSFTGGTEAFF. This chain joins TRBV27 and TRBJ1-1; TRBD1 matches 8 bases. Germline CDR1 reads MNHEY; CDR2 reads SMNVEV (reference sequence). The CDR3 loop spans 13 amino acids. V dropped 3 bases and J dropped 4; count of bases not matched to a gene: 1.

The chain links TRBV21-1 to TRBJ2-7; the table's TRBD1 call for D was not verified on the DNA. TRBV21-1 is deemed a pseudogene. The CDR3 is 16 amino acids. CDR3 nucleotides: TGTGCCAGCAGCAAAGGGTGTCTGGGGGCCACCTACGAGCAGTACTTC. Translation: CASSKGCLGATYEQYF.

This clone was seen a few times. This sample includes further DNA sequences coding for the same CDR3. The gene calls are TRBV7-2 and TRBJ1-5; weak D call: TRBD1 (6 bases). Germline V gives CDR1 SGHTA, CDR2 FQGNSA. The CDR3 totals 14 residues. Trimming removed 5 bases at V and 2 bases at J, with 10 bases between. The DNA for the CDR3 is TGTGCCAGCAGCCGAGGGGGGGGCAATCAGCCCCAGCATTTT. Its protein product is CASSRGGGNQPQHF.

This clone came up a few times. The chain combines TRBV29-1 with TRBJ2-4; D is unclear. Germline CDR1 SQVTM, CDR2 ANQGSEA. The V gene lost 7 bases and the J gene lost 6 bases, with 13 bases spanning the gap. The CDR3 is 12 amino acids. Here the CDR3 DNA reads TGCAGCGGTTACACCGTAAGAAACATTCAGTACTTC. Amino acids: CSGYTVRNIQYF.

This clone was recorded a few times. The chain combines TRBV7-9 with TRBJ2-1; perhaps TRBD2 as D (6 bases). CDR1 and CDR2 from the germline V gene are SEHNR and FQNEAQ (reference sequence). The CDR3 contains 13 residues. Trimming pared 4 bases from V and 9 bases from J, leaving 13 bases between. This chain's CDR3 is CASSSPGAAEQFF. In nucleotides, the CDR3 is TGTGCCAGCAGCTCCCCGGGAGCCGCTGAGCAGTTCTTC.

This clone has just a few counts. The chain links TRBV30 to TRBJ1-1, with D tentatively TRBD1 (5 bases). Between the trimmed V and J ends, which lost 6 bases and 0 bases, there was a span of 23 bases. The CDR3 contains 17 residues. Germline CDR1 and CDR2: GTSNPN and SVGIG (reference sequence). Here the CDR3 reads CACTGVGASNMNTEAFF. The CDR3 DNA follows: TGTGCCTGCACGGGGGTCGGGGCTTCAAACATGAACACTGAAGCTTTCTTT.

Only a few counts were recorded for this clone. The gene calls are TRBV7-8 and TRBJ2-7, with a weak D call TRBD1 (6 bases). The CDR3 is 15 residues long. Germline V gene sequence: CDR1 SGHVS, CDR2 FQNEAQ. Trimming shortened V by 4 bases and J by 4 bases, and 17 bases separated the two germline ends. CDR3 region: CASSSHRDITYEQYF. CDR3 nucleotide sequence: TGTGCCAGCAGCTCGCACCGGGACATTACGTACGAGCAGTACTTC. The entire variable domain, with the rest obtained from reference TRBV7-8 and TRBJ2-7, is as follows: GAGVSQSPRYKVAKRGQDVALRCDPISGHVSLFWYQQALGQGPEFLTYFQNEAQLDKSGLPSDRFFAERPEGSVSTLKIQRTQQEDSAVYLCASSSHRDITYEQYFGPGTRLTVT.

About this clone: Other DNA sequences in the sample encode the same CDR3. The chain has TRBV6-5 and TRBJ2-7, with TRBD2 identical over 11 bases. CDR3 length: 15 amino acids. The germline CDR1 and CDR2 sequences are MNHEY and SVGAGI. Trimming at V came to 0 bases and at J to 3 bases, leaving 1 base not matched to a gene. CDR3: CASSYSTSGGYEQYF. CDR3 nucleotide sequence: TGTGCCAGCAGTTACTCCACTAGCGGGGGCTACGAGCAGTACTTC.

The chain combines TRBV23-1 with TRBJ2-7; 7 bases line up with TRBD1. TRBV23-1 is marked as an open reading frame, function uncertain. With V trimmed by 7 bases and J by 4 bases, 10 bases remained unmatched. CDR3 length: 14 residues. The CDR3 is CASIQTTGEYEQYF. The CDR3 nucleotides read TGCGCCAGCATTCAGACCACAGGGGAATACGAGCAGTACTTC.